This entry lists 9 T cell receptor beta chains sequenced from one sample in a study of a mutant IDH1 vaccine in newly diagnosed glioma. Method: immunoSEQ multiplex PCR; TCRdb's copy keeps in-frame clones and lacks some. The table has around 94,000 clones, around nine tenths seen once. Antigen specificity for these receptors is unknown. Time point noted: week 47, end of study. All doses held 300 ug of mutant IDH1 20-mer peptide, with topical imiquimod. The specimen comprised PBMCs, sampled from a glioma patient whose treatment included an IDH1 peptide vaccine. The receptor set was obtained from a woman aged 50 to 65 with glioma.

The table lists this clone with a count of one. This chain links TRBV11-3 with TRBJ2-1, with 12 bases lining up with TRBD2. The germline gives CDR1 SGHNT, CDR2 YENEEA. There are 17 residues in the CDR3. J lost 0 bases, V lost 3 bases, and 3 bases had no gene match. CDR3 region: CASSLGLAGFSYNEQFF. The CDR3 DNA reads as TGTGCCAGCAGCTTGGGACTAGCGGGTTTCTCCTACAATGAGCAGTTCTTC.

The chain is built from TRBV30 and TRBJ1-1, with 7 bases that match TRBD1. CDR1 and CDR2 (germline): GTSNPN, SVGIG (reference sequence). The CDR3 has 14 amino acids. The junction had 6 bases not matched to a gene; V was cut back by 4 bases and J by 1 base. The CDR3 nucleotides are TGTGCCTGGAACCCGACAGGGAAGAACACTGAAGCTTTCTTT. The encoded protein is CAWNPTGKNTEAFF.

This chain joins TRBV30 and TRBJ2-1; 7 bases agree with TRBD1. Germline V gene data show CDR1 as GTSNPN and CDR2 as SVGIG (reference sequence). Trimming at V came to 8 bases and at J to 2 bases, leaving 6 bases not matched to a gene. This CDR3 is 13 amino acids long. The chain's CDR3 is CAGIDRAYNEQFF. The CDR3 coding sequence is TGTGCCGGGATCGACAGGGCCTACAATGAGCAGTTCTTC.

The chain carries TRBV13 and TRBJ2-3; 12 bases align to TRBD2. The V segment lost 1 base and the J segment 2 bases; nucleotides outside the gene matches: 7. Germline lookup yields CDR1 PRHDT and CDR2 FYEKMQ (reference sequence). The CDR3 length is 18 residues. The CDR3 sequence: CASSLALAGGLATDTQYF. Here the CDR3 DNA reads TGTGCCAGCAGCTTAGCTCTAGCGGGAGGGCTGGCCACAGATACGCAGTATTTT.

CDR3 bases: TGCGCCAGCAGCTTGGGGACTAGCCCCGATTCTACCGGGGAGCTGTTTTTT. The encoded protein is CASSLGTSPDSTGELFF. This chain links TRBV5-1 with TRBJ2-2; 8 bases map to TRBD2. After removal of 0 bases from V and 5 bases from J, the junction contained 9 bases not matched to a gene. Germline V lookup: CDR1 SGHRS, CDR2 YFSETQ. The CDR3 has 17 amino acids.

This clone was recorded once. The same CDR3 can be traced to other DNA sequences in this sample. The chain carries TRBV6-6 and TRBJ1-5; 7 bases fit TRBD1. Germline V lookup: CDR1 MNHNY, CDR2 SVGAGI (reference sequence). Losses at the gene ends were 4 bases for V and 6 bases for J; bases not matched to a gene: 12. The CDR3 sequence is 16 residues long. The CDR3 bases are TGTGCCAGCAGTTCCCCCCCCGACAGGGTGGTTCAGCCCCAGCATTTT. Amino acids: CASSSPPDRVVQPQHF.

This chain connects TRBV6-1 to TRBJ1-5; D remains ambiguous. This CDR3 comprises 16 residues. V was clipped by 3 bases and J by 0 bases, with 12 bases between them. Germline V gene data show CDR1 as MNHNS and CDR2 as SASEGT. In DNA, the CDR3 is TGTGCCAGCAGTGATCTCCCCGTTATTAGCAATCAGCCCCAGCATTTT. This sequence encodes CASSDLPVISNQPQHF.

This rearrangement joins TRBV7-9 to TRBJ2-7; 7 bases match TRBD2. The germline V gene encodes CDR1 SEHNR and CDR2 FQNEAQ (reference sequence). CDR3 length: 15 amino acids. The J segment lost 0 bases and the V segment lost 5 bases, leaving 7 bases of the junction unmatched. CDR3 amino acids: CASSRGSGASYEQYF. Written as DNA, the CDR3 is TGTGCCAGCAGCCGCGGGAGTGGAGCCTCCTACGAGCAGTACTTC.

This chain uses TRBV7-8 with TRBJ1-2; D is unresolved. This CDR3 has 14 residues. Germline V gene sequence: CDR1 SGHVS, CDR2 FQNEAQ. V lost 5 bases, J lost 3 bases, and 13 bases lay in between. The CDR3 DNA reads TGTGCCAGCAGCCCCCAGGCTACCTACTATGGCTACACCTTC. As protein: CASSPQATYYGYTF.